The 25 T cell receptor beta chains below come from one sample, sequenced in a study of beta chain features in type 1 diabetes. General study results and limits: Significant though moderate, a shortening of TCRB CDR3s appeared in all four CD4+ subsets of Type 1 diabetes patients.

The investigators reverse transcribed all of the isolated RNA, so they sequenced expressed TCRB transcripts. Sequenced by immunoSEQ multiplex PCR; TCRdb stores in-frame clones only, minus some. The sample comprises 130,000 to 150,000 clones, about 12% of which are singletons, and roughly 1.4% rests with the top ten. Their cognate antigens are unknown. The specimen sequenced was central memory CD4+ T cells from blood. The receptors here all came from a man between 18 and 29 years old with type 1 diabetes.

In this sample, this clone turned up a few times. The gene calls are TRBV7-2 and TRBJ2-2; TRBD2 matches at 12 bases. The J segment lost 5 bases and the V segment lost 4 bases, leaving 5 bases of the junction unmatched. The germline gives CDR1 SGHTA, CDR2 FQGNSA. The CDR3 is made up of 16 amino acids. The CDR3 DNA is TGTGCCAGCAGCTCCCTAGCGGGGGGGCCGACCGGGGAGCTGTTTTTT. Residues: CASSSLAGGPTGELFF.

This clone was seen a few times. The chain employs TRBV25-1 and TRBJ1-2, with D possibly matching TRBD1 (5 bases). Per the germline V gene, CDR1 is MGHDK and CDR2 is SYGVNS. The CDR3 loop spans 14 amino acids. Trimming left V 3 bases short and J 2 bases short, with 10 bases between. The CDR3, as DNA: TGTGCCAGCAGTGAGGCGGGACCCAACTATGGCTACACCTTC. Translation gives CASSEAGPNYGYTF.

This chain connects TRBV29-1 to TRBJ1-2; the D is unclear. The CDR3 runs 11 residues. V was trimmed by 7 bases and J by 5 bases, leaving 11 bases between them. Germline CDR1 is SQVTM and CDR2 is ANQGSEA. This chain's CDR3 is CSGGEGYGYTF. In DNA, the CDR3 is TGCAGCGGCGGGGAAGGTTATGGCTACACCTTC.

There are a few counts of this clone. The chain carries TRBV6-5 and TRBJ2-1, with TRBD2 matching over 15 bases. Per germline, CDR1 MNHEY and CDR2 SVGAGI. After removal of 6 bases from V and 10 bases from J, the junction contained 4 bases not matched to a gene. The CDR3 is 14 amino acids. Here the CDR3 DNA reads TGTGCCAGCAGGCAGGGACTAGCGGGGGGAGAGCAGTTCTTC. The encoded protein is CASRQGLAGGEQFF.

The rearrangement uses TRBV4-2 and TRBJ1-2; 7 positions agree with TRBD1. CDR3 length: 15 residues. Unmatched junction bases numbered 11, after V lost 6 bases and J lost 4 bases. Germline V gene lookup returns CDR1 LGHNA and CDR2 YNFKEQ. CDR3 in DNA: TGTGCCAGCAGTCCCGGGACAGCAGACCCCTATGGCTACACCTTC. Translating gives CASSPGTADPYGYTF.

The chain links TRBV20-1 to TRBJ2-5; D remains unclear. The V end lost 6 bases, the J end lost 5 bases, and 10 bases lay between the germline ends. Germline lookup yields CDR1 DFQATT and CDR2 SNEGSKA (reference sequence). This CDR3 is built from 11 residues. The CDR3 is CSAEPSETQYF. In DNA, the CDR3 is TGCAGTGCGGAACCCTCGGAGACCCAGTACTTC.

This chain uses TRBV29-1 with TRBJ1-2; TRBD1 is a possible D gene (5 bases). The CDR3 has 15 amino acids. Germline CDR1 SQVTM, CDR2 ANQGSEA. V shed 0 bases and J shed 0 bases, with 11 bases lying between them. The CDR3 is CSVEERGAPNYGYTF. CDR3 nucleotides: TGCAGCGTTGAAGAGAGAGGGGCACCTAACTATGGCTACACCTTC.

The chain carries TRBV7-2 and TRBJ2-7; D is perhaps TRBD2 (5 bases). This CDR3 comprises 13 residues. V lost 1 base, J lost 2 bases, and 6 bases lay in between. CDR1 is SGHTA and CDR2 is FQGNSA in the germline V gene. In DNA, the CDR3 is TGTGCCAGCAGCTTAGGCGGGCCCTACGAGCAGTACTTC. It specifies CASSLGGPYEQYF.

In this sample, this clone turned up a few times. At one end the junction does not follow the germline gene, possibly because of a read error. V and J are TRBV7-7 and TRBJ2-5, with TRBD2 matching over 10 bases. Per germline, CDR1 SSHAT and CDR2 FNYEAQ (reference sequence). CDR3 length: 17 residues. This CDR3 reads CASSPGSGGAGRETQYF. The CDR3 nucleotides are TGTGCTAGCAGCCCAGGGAGCGGGGGGGCTGGTCGAGAGACCCAGTACTTC.

This chain links TRBV7-2 with TRBJ2-5, with D unclear. Trimming shortened V by 5 bases and J by 0 bases, and 4 bases separated the two germline ends. Germline V gene lookup returns CDR1 SGHTA and CDR2 FQGNSA. This CDR3 has 12 residues. CDR3 sequence: CASSRDQETQYF. CDR3 nucleotide sequence: TGTGCCAGCAGCAGGGACCAAGAGACCCAGTACTTC.

V gene TRBV13 combines with J gene TRBJ2-4; weak D call: TRBD1 (6 bases). The CDR3 extends over 16 amino acids. The germline CDR1 and CDR2 sequences are PRHDT and FYEKMQ (reference sequence). Between the trimmed V and J ends, which lost 5 bases and 2 bases, there was a span of 16 bases. The CDR3 loop reads CASSPAPGTPKNIQYF. The CDR3 DNA sequence: TGTGCCAGCAGCCCAGCCCCCGGGACACCCAAAAACATTCAGTACTTC.

The CDR3 region is CASSLPLGLAGGGNEQFF. The CDR3 DNA reads TGTGCCAGCAGCCTCCCGCTGGGACTAGCGGGGGGCGGCAATGAGCAGTTCTTC. The rearrangement joins TRBV7-6 to TRBJ2-1; 15 positions match TRBD2. CDR1 is SGHVS and CDR2 is FNYEAQ in the germline V gene. The CDR3 length is 18 residues. Germline trimming cut 5 bases from V and 6 bases from J; bases unmatched to any gene: 11.

V gene TRBV5-6 combines with J gene TRBJ2-3; 9 bases align to TRBD1. Germline V gene sequence: CDR1 SGHDT, CDR2 YYEEEE. V gave up 0 bases and J gave up 1 base; unmatched junction bases: 6. The CDR3 spans 17 residues. The CDR3 spells CASSLGLTGGRTDTQYF. For the CDR3, the DNA is TGTGCCAGCAGCTTGGGTTTAACAGGGGGCCGCACAGATACGCAGTATTTT.

The rearrangement joins TRBV19 to TRBJ1-1; D is possibly TRBD1 (5 bases). Trimming took 8 bases from V and 5 from J, leaving 15 bases between them. Germline CDR1 is LNHDA and CDR2 is SQIVND (reference sequence). The CDR3 runs to 13 residues. The CDR3 DNA sequence: TGTGCCAGTTCGCAGGGTTTTAATACTGAAGCTTTCTTT. Protein sequence: CASSQGFNTEAFF.

This clone was seen more than once but under ten times. This chain links TRBV19 with TRBJ2-1; 9 bases line up with TRBD1. The CDR3 is 16 amino acids. Per the germline V gene, CDR1 is LNHDA and CDR2 is SQIVND (reference sequence). The V gene end was trimmed by 6 bases and the J gene end by 3 bases; junction bases not matched to a gene: 9. The CDR3 here is CASSDTGTGFYNEQFF. The DNA of the CDR3 is TGTGCCAGTAGCGATACCGGGACAGGGTTCTACAATGAGCAGTTCTTC.

The chain has TRBV7-9 and TRBJ2-5; tentative D call: TRBD2 (7 bases). This CDR3 contains 16 residues. Trimming shortened V by 5 bases and J by 2 bases, and 18 bases separated the two germline ends. Per germline, CDR1 SEHNR and CDR2 FQNEAQ (reference sequence). The CDR3 DNA is TGTGCCAGCAGCCCCGGGGGGCAGGGGAAGCAAGAGACCCAGTACTTC. Its protein is CASSPGGQGKQETQYF.

This clone came up many times. The CDR3 here is CATSRDRARTQYF. CDR3 nucleotide sequence: TGTGCCACCAGCAGAGATCGGGCCAGGACGCAGTATTTT. The chain uses TRBV15 and TRBJ2-3; no clear D gene. V gave up 0 bases and J gave up 9 bases, with 10 bases separating them. This CDR3 is 13 amino acids long. The germline V gene has CDR1 LNHNV and CDR2 YYDKDF (reference sequence).

This clone was detected once. The CDR3 region has the DNA TGTGCCAGCAGCTCGGGACAGGGGGCTAATTCACCCCTCCACTTT. Protein: CASSSGQGANSPLHF. The chain uses TRBV7-3 and TRBJ1-6; 12 positions match TRBD1. CDR3 size: 15 residues. Germline-derived CDR1 and CDR2 are SGHTA and FQGTGA. V dropped 4 bases and J dropped 6; count of bases not matched to a gene: 1.

This clone was observed a handful of times. This chain joins TRBV7-9 and TRBJ2-7, with TRBD1 identical over 9 bases. V shed 0 bases and J 5 bases; nucleotides not matched to a gene: 14. The CDR3 runs 18 residues. Germline V gives CDR1 SEHNR, CDR2 FQNEAQ (reference sequence). The CDR3 nucleotides are TGTGCCAGCAGCTTAGCAACCGGGACAGGGATCGGAAGGAACGAGCAGTACTTC. Its translation is CASSLATGTGIGRNEQYF.

The chain employs TRBV18 and TRBJ1-1; TRBD1 matches 7 bases. Germline assignment: CDR1 KGHSH and CDR2 LQKENI. V lost 5 bases to trimming and J lost 3 bases; unmatched junction nucleotides: 6. This CDR3 comprises 14 residues. The CDR3 is CASSEGAEDTEAFF. The CDR3 region has the DNA TGTGCCAGCTCAGAGGGGGCGGAGGACACTGAAGCTTTCTTT.

In nucleotides, the CDR3 is TGTGCCAGTAGTGCTTACATGAACACTGAAGCTTTCTTT. Its protein is CASSAYMNTEAFF. V and J are TRBV19 and TRBJ1-1; no clear D gene. This CDR3 spans 13 amino acids. Trimming removed 5 bases from V and 0 bases from J, with 7 bases in between. Per the germline V gene, CDR1 is LNHDA and CDR2 is SQIVND (reference sequence).

The chain carries TRBV28 and TRBJ1-2; D unclear. The V end was cut by 6 bases, the J end by 6 bases, with 17 bases between. The CDR3 loop spans 14 amino acids. Germline assignment: CDR1 MDHEN and CDR2 SYDVKM. The CDR3 nucleotides read TGTGCCAGCAGAGTTCAGGCGTGGGAAAATGGCTACACCTTC. This sequence encodes CASRVQAWENGYTF.

This clone was recorded a few times. CDR3 sequence reads: CASTIQGQGNTGELFF. CDR3 bases: TGTGCCAGCACAATTCAGGGACAGGGAAACACCGGGGAGCTGTTTTTT. The rearrangement links TRBV2 to TRBJ2-2, with TRBD1 identical over 9 bases. The CDR3 extends over 16 amino acids. V was clipped by 7 bases and J by 2 bases; unmatched bases: 8. Germline V gives CDR1 SNHLY, CDR2 FYNNEI.

This clone came up a few times. This chain connects TRBV5-1 to TRBJ2-3; a weak D match, TRBD2 (6 bases). V was pared by 4 bases and J by 0 bases, with 9 bases between. Per germline, CDR1 SGHRS and CDR2 YFSETQ. The CDR3 has 14 amino acids. CDR3 sequence (DNA): TGCGCCAGCAGCAGTGGGACTAGCACAGATACGCAGTATTTT. The encoded protein is CASSSGTSTDTQYF.

The chain has TRBV20-1 and TRBJ2-1, with a tentative D call TRBD2 (6 bases). V shed 5 bases and J shed 15 bases, with 17 bases lying between them. Germline V gene sequence: CDR1 DFQATT, CDR2 SNEGSKA (reference sequence). This CDR3 has 11 residues. This CDR3 is CSAFSRELRFF. Here the CDR3 DNA reads TGCAGTGCTTTTTCCCGGGAGCTCCGGTTCTTC.